This T cell receptor (beta chain) appears in the sequencing data of a study of cytomegalovirus exposure and HLA in healthy donors. On the study more broadly: There were 88 million or so unique TCRs (from HLA-typed donors) in an early data release. Regarding the study as a whole: The study reported that TCR beta sequences accurately predicted HLA-A and HLA-B alleles in most subjects. Some segments of the V type, notably TRBV6-2 and TRBV6-3, were excluded as indistinguishable.

Details on this clone: The antigen is unknown.

Unmatched junction bases numbered 6, after V lost 5 bases and J lost 3 bases. Per the germline V gene, CDR1 is SNHLY and CDR2 is FYNNEI. The CDR3 extends over 14 amino acids. Each of the donors was a healthy bone marrow donor. Primers for the PCR totalled 60 Vbeta and 13 Jbeta. Here immunoSEQ multiplex PCR was the method, and the copy in TCRdb shows in-frame clones only, minus some. Of more than 200,000 clones in the sample, approximately 80% were seen once. The rearrangement links TRBV2 to TRBJ2-7; TRBD2 matches 8 bases. This clonotype was sampled from a girl under 18 in good health and CMV-seronegative. The sequencing input was PBMCs. CDR3 sequence (DNA): TGTGCCAGCAGTCGCGTCACTAGCGGCTACGAGCAGTACTTC. Its protein product is CASSRVTSGYEQYF.